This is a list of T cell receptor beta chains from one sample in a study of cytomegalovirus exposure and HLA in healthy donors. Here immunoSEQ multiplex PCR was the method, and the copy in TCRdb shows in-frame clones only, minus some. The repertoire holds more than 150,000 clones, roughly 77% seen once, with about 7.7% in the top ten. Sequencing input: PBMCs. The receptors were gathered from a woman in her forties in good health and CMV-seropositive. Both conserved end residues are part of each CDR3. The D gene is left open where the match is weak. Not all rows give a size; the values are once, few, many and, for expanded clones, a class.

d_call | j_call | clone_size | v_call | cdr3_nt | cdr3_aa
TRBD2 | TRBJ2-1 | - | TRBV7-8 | TGTGCCAGCAGCTTATCCGGTACTAGCGGGAGCAATGAGCAGTTCTTC | CASSLSGTSGSNEQFF
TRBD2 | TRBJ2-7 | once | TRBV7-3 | TGTGCCAGCAGCTTAGGACTAGCGGGAGACGAGCAGTACTTC | CASSLGLAGDEQYF
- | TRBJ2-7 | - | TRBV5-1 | TGCGCCAGCAGCCTGGGCCCCATGACAGAAATCTACGAGCAGTACTTC | CASSLGPMTEIYEQYF
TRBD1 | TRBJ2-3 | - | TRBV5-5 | TGTGCCAGCAGCGGACGGACAGGTATCCCAGATACGCAGTATTTT | CASSGRTGIPDTQYF
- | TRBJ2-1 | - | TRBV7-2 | TGTGCCAGCAGCCCCCAACTGAAATCCAATGAGCAGTTCTTC | CASSPQLKSNEQFF
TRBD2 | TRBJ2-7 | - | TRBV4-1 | TGCGCCAGCAGCCAGGGAATGACGAGCGGGAGAGGTGTCTACGAGCAGTACTTC | CASSQGMTSGRGVYEQYF
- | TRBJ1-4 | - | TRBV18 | TGTGCCAGCTCACTCGGACAGCCCTTAGGTGAAAAACTGTTTTTT | CASSLGQPLGEKLFF
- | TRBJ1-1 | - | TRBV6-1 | TGTGCCAGCAGTGAAGCCAGGGGCACTGAAGCTTTCTTT | CASSEARGTEAFF
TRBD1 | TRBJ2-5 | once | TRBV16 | TGTGCCAGCAGCCGATGGGACGGGACAGAAGAGACCCAGTACTTC | CASSRWDGTEETQYF
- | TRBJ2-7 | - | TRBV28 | TGTGCCAGCGGCAAGACAGGCCTCTCCTACGAGCAGTACTTC | CASGKTGLSYEQYF
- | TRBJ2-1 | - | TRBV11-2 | TGTGCCAGCAGCCCGGTGGGTGGAGGCTACAATGAGCAGTTCTTC | CASSPVGGGYNEQFF
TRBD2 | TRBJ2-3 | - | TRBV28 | TGTGCCAGCAGTTTAGCGGGAGGCGGTATAGATACGCAGTATTTT | CASSLAGGGIDTQYF
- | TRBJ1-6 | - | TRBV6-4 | TGTGCCAGCAGTGAGGGGGCCTCCTATAATTCACCCCTCCACTTT | CASSEGASYNSPLHF
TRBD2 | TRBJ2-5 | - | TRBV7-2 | TGTGCCAGCAGCTCCGGACTAGCGGGAGGGGACGGAGAGACCCAGTACTTC | CASSSGLAGGDGETQYF
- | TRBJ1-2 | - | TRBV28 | TGTGCCAGCTGCCGTGAGTCGGCTAACTATGGCTACACCTTC | CASCRESANYGYTF
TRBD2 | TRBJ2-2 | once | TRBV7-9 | TGTGCCAGCAGCTTAGGTCGGTCTAGCGGGAGTTTCGAGGAGCTGTTTTTT | CASSLGRSSGSFEELFF
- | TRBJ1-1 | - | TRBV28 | TGTGCCAGCAGTTCTCGTGTTACTGAAGCTTTCTTT | CASSSRVTEAFF
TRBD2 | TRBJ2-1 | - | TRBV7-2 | TGTGCCAGCAGCTTCCGACTAGCGGGGCCCACTTGGAATGAGCAGTTCTTC | CASSFRLAGPTWNEQFF
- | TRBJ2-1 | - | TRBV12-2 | TGTGCAAGTCGCTTAGTTCTCGTTAAGAGGCGGGAGCGCTACAATGAGCAGTTCTTC | CASRLVLVKRRERYNEQFF
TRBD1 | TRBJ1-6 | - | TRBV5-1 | TGCGCCAGCAGCTTAAGCAGGGGGAGCGGTTCACCCCTCCACTTT | CASSLSRGSGSPLHF
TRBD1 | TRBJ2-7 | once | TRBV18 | TGTGCCAGCTCACCACCGGGGACGAACAGGGGGTTCTACGAGCAGTACTTC | CASSPPGTNRGFYEQYF
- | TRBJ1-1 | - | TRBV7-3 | TGTGCCAGCAGTTTTACCGGAGGCACTGAAGCTTTCTTT | CASSFTGGTEAFF
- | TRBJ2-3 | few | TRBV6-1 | TGTGCCAGCAGTGAGGTGGCAGGGATAGATACGCAGTATTTT | CASSEVAGIDTQYF
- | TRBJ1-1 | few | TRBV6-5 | TGTGCCAGCAGTTACTCCCTGACAGGAGTGAACACTGAAGCTTTCTTT | CASSYSLTGVNTEAFF
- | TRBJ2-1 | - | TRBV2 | TGTGCCAGCAGTGAAAACGGGAGCGGGTACAATGAGCAGTTCTTC | CASSENGSGYNEQFF
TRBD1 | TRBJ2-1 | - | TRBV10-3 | TGTGCCATCAGTTCCGGGACAGGGGGCAATGAGCAGTTCTTC | CAISSGTGGNEQFF
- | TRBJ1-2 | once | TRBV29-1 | TGCAGCGTTGAAGATCCCACCACTTCGTATGGCTACACCTTC | CSVEDPTTSYGYTF
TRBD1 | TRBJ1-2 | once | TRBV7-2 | TGTGCCAGCAGTTCTCCGGACAGGGCGGTCTATGGCTACACCTTC | CASSSPDRAVYGYTF
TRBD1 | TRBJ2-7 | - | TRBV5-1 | TGCGCCAGCAGCTTTGGTGGTACAGGGGGGTACCACGAGCAGTACTTC | CASSFGGTGGYHEQYF
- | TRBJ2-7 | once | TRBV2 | TGTGCCAGCAGTGACAGGGCTTCCTACGAGCAGTACTTC | CASSDRASYEQYF
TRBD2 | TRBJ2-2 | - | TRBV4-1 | TGCGCCAGCAGCCAAATAATTCTGCTAGCGGTTATAAACACCGGGGAGCTGTTTTTT | CASSQIILLAVINTGELFF
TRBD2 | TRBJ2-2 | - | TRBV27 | TGTGCCAGCAGTCGACGTTCCGGGACTAGGGACGCCGGGGAGCTGTTTTTT | CASSRRSGTRDAGELFF
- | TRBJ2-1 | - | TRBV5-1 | TGCGCCAGCAGCCCGACAGTTGACTTATCCAATGAGCAGTTCTTC | CASSPTVDLSNEQFF
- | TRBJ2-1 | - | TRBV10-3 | TGTGCCATCAGTGGGGCTAGCGCTACCTACGATGAGCAGTTCTTC | CAISGASATYDEQFF
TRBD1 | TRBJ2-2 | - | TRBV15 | TGTGCCACCAGCAGAGCACAGGGGGCGAACACCGGGGAGCTGTTTTTT | CATSRAQGANTGELFF
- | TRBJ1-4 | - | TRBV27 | TGTGCCAGCTCTGGGGGGGCCGGGGAAAAACTGTTTTTT | CASSGGAGEKLFF
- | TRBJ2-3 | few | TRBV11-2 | TGTGCCAGCAGCTTAGCAAGGGTCGGGGCAGATACGCAGTATTTT | CASSLARVGADTQYF
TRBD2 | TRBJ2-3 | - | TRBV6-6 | TGTGCCAGCGGACTAGCGGGAGGGCCAGATACGCAGTATTTT | CASGLAGGPDTQYF
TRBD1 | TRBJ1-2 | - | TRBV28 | TGTGCCAGCAGTTCCGGGACAGGGGCCCAGAAATATGGCTACACCTTC | CASSSGTGAQKYGYTF
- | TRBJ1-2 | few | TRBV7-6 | TGTGCCAGCAGCTTAGCGGTCGCAGGGATGGGTGGCTACACCTTC | CASSLAVAGMGGYTF
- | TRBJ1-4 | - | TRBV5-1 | TGCGCCAGCAGCTTCGGTACTCAAGGGGGTGCTAATGAAAAACTGTTTTTT | CASSFGTQGGANEKLFF